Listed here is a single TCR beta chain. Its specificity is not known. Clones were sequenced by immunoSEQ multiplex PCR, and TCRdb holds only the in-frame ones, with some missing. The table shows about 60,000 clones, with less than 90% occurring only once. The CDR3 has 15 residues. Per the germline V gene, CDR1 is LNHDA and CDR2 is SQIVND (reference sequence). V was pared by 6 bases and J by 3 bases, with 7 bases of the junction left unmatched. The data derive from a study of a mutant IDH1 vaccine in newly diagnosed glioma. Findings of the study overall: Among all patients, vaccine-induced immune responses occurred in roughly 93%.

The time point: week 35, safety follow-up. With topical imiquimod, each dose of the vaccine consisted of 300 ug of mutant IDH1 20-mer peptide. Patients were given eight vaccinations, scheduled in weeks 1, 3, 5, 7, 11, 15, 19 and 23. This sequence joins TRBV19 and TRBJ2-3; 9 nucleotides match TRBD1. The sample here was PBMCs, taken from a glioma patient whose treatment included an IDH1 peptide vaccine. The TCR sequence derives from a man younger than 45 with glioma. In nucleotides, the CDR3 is TGTGCCAGTAGCGGGGACAGGGAGAGGACAGATACGCAGTATTTT. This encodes CASSGDRERTDTQYF.